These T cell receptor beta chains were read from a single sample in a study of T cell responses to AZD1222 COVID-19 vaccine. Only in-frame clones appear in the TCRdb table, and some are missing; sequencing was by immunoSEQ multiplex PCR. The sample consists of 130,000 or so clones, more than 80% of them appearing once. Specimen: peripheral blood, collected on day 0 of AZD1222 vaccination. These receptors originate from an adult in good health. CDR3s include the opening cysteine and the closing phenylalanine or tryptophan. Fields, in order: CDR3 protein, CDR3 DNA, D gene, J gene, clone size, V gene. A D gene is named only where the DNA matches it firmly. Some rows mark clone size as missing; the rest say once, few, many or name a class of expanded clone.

CDR3aa: CASSQATDREAPYEQYF
CDR3nt: TGCGCCAGCAGCCAGGCTACCGACAGGGAAGCCCCCTACGAGCAGTACTTC
d_gene: TRBD1
j_gene: TRBJ2-7
abundance: .
v_gene: TRBV4-1

CDR3aa: CASSYRTGGLNYGYTF
CDR3nt: TGTGCCAGCAGTTATCGGACAGGGGGCCTTAACTATGGCTACACCTTC
d_gene: TRBD1
j_gene: TRBJ1-2
abundance: .
v_gene: TRBV27

CDR3aa: CASMSGGGGNNEQFF
CDR3nt: TGTGCCAGCATGTCTGGTGGCGGGGGCAACAATGAGCAGTTCTTC
d_gene: .
j_gene: TRBJ2-1
abundance: .
v_gene: TRBV6-5

CDR3aa: CAIRKDKIANTGELFF
CDR3nt: TGTGCCATCAGGAAGGACAAGATCGCGAACACCGGGGAGCTGTTTTTT
d_gene: .
j_gene: TRBJ2-2
abundance: .
v_gene: TRBV10-3

CDR3aa: CASSVGSPSGTQYF
CDR3nt: TGTGCCAGCAGCGTAGGGTCCCCAAGCGGTACGCAGTATTTT
d_gene: .
j_gene: TRBJ2-3
abundance: .
v_gene: TRBV9

CDR3aa: CASSIELAGSSYNEQFF
CDR3nt: TGTGCCAGTAGTATAGAACTAGCGGGGAGCTCCTACAATGAGCAGTTCTTC
d_gene: TRBD2
j_gene: TRBJ2-1
abundance: .
v_gene: TRBV19

CDR3aa: CASSLVWESQPQHF
CDR3nt: TGTGCCAGCAGCTTAGTTTGGGAGTCTCAGCCCCAGCATTTT
d_gene: .
j_gene: TRBJ1-5
abundance: few
v_gene: TRBV7-2

CDR3aa: CASSFSGDTDTQYF
CDR3nt: TGTGCCAGCAGTTTTTCAGGGGACACAGATACGCAGTATTTT
d_gene: .
j_gene: TRBJ2-3
abundance: .
v_gene: TRBV28

CDR3aa: CASSPSVGGRSSGANVLTF
CDR3nt: TGTGCCAGCAGCCCCTCCGTGGGTGGAAGGAGCTCTGGGGCCAACGTCCTGACTTTC
d_gene: .
j_gene: TRBJ2-6
abundance: .
v_gene: TRBV27

CDR3aa: CASSLSRVNTEAFF
CDR3nt: TGTGCCAGCAGCTTAAGCAGGGTGAACACTGAAGCTTTCTTT
d_gene: .
j_gene: TRBJ1-1
abundance: .
v_gene: TRBV7-3

CDR3aa: CASSPQGGDYSNQPQHF
CDR3nt: TGTGCCAGCAGCCCTCAGGGAGGCGATTATAGCAATCAGCCCCAGCATTTT
d_gene: .
j_gene: TRBJ1-5
abundance: .
v_gene: TRBV7-3

CDR3aa: CASSERDRGFSGYTF
CDR3nt: TGTGCCAGCAGTGAACGGGACAGGGGGTTCTCTGGCTACACCTTC
d_gene: TRBD1
j_gene: TRBJ1-2
abundance: .
v_gene: TRBV25-1

CDR3aa: CASSWDRDLAKNIQYF
CDR3nt: TGTGCCAGCAGCTGGGACAGGGATTTGGCCAAAAACATTCAGTACTTC
d_gene: TRBD1
j_gene: TRBJ2-4
abundance: .
v_gene: TRBV7-3

CDR3aa: CASSYSARAGGYTF
CDR3nt: TGTGCCAGCAGTTACTCGGCCAGGGCGGGCGGCTACACCTTC
d_gene: .
j_gene: TRBJ1-2
abundance: once
v_gene: TRBV6-5

CDR3aa: CATSGITGNQPQHF
CDR3nt: TGTGCCACCAGCGGGATCACGGGCAATCAGCCCCAGCATTTT
d_gene: .
j_gene: TRBJ1-5
abundance: .
v_gene: TRBV15

CDR3aa: CASSQVLMSRDSLNTEAFF
CDR3nt: TGCGCCAGCAGCCAAGTATTGATGTCCAGGGACAGTCTGAACACTGAAGCTTTCTTT
d_gene: TRBD1
j_gene: TRBJ1-1
abundance: .
v_gene: TRBV4-3

CDR3aa: CASSPRDRTNTEAFF
CDR3nt: TGTGCCAGCAGCCCCCGAGACAGGACTAACACTGAAGCTTTCTTT
d_gene: .
j_gene: TRBJ1-1
abundance: once
v_gene: TRBV7-9

CDR3aa: CASSPQSGGNYGYTF
CDR3nt: TGTGCCAGCTCACCACAGTCTGGGGGGAACTATGGCTACACCTTC
d_gene: .
j_gene: TRBJ1-2
abundance: .
v_gene: TRBV18

CDR3aa: CSAPKQGGGTEAFF
CDR3nt: TGCAGCGCACCCAAACAGGGCGGCGGCACTGAAGCTTTCTTT
d_gene: .
j_gene: TRBJ1-1
abundance: .
v_gene: TRBV29-1

CDR3aa: CASSYFGTWSNQPQHF
CDR3nt: TGTGCCAGCAGTTACTTTGGGACTTGGAGCAATCAGCCCCAGCATTTT
d_gene: .
j_gene: TRBJ1-5
abundance: .
v_gene: TRBV6-2/TRBV6-3

CDR3aa: CASSVGARGGNTIYF
CDR3nt: TGTGCCAGCAGCGTAGGGGCCAGGGGTGGAAACACCATATATTTT
d_gene: .
j_gene: TRBJ1-3
abundance: .
v_gene: TRBV9

CDR3aa: CASSLLGLAGSTDTQYF
CDR3nt: TGTGCCAGCAGCTTATTGGGACTAGCGGGTTCCACAGATACGCAGTATTTT
d_gene: TRBD2
j_gene: TRBJ2-3
abundance: once
v_gene: TRBV7-2

CDR3aa: CATSDSAGTSGRLEQFF
CDR3nt: TGTGCCACCAGTGACTCAGCCGGGACTAGCGGGAGATTAGAGCAGTTCTTC
d_gene: TRBD2
j_gene: TRBJ2-1
abundance: .
v_gene: TRBV24-1

CDR3aa: CASSQGMRGLKQETQYF
CDR3nt: TGTGCCAGCAGCCAAGGTATGAGGGGCCTAAAGCAAGAGACCCAGTACTTC
d_gene: .
j_gene: TRBJ2-5
abundance: .
v_gene: TRBV3-1/TRBV3-2

CDR3aa: CASSEGAYNEQFF
CDR3nt: TGTGCCAGCAGTGAAGGGGCCTACAATGAGCAGTTCTTC
d_gene: .
j_gene: TRBJ2-1
abundance: once
v_gene: TRBV7-3

CDR3aa: CASAKDRVSPNYGYTF
CDR3nt: TGTGCTAGTGCCAAGGACAGGGTATCCCCTAACTATGGCTACACCTTC
d_gene: TRBD1
j_gene: TRBJ1-2
abundance: .
v_gene: TRBV12-5

CDR3aa: CATSDSRDIYNEQFF
CDR3nt: TGTGCCACCAGTGATAGTAGGGACATCTACAATGAGCAGTTCTTC
d_gene: .
j_gene: TRBJ2-1
abundance: .
v_gene: TRBV24-1

CDR3aa: CASSLWGSPGSPLHF
CDR3nt: TGTGCCAGCAGCTTATGGGGGTCACCGGGTTCACCCCTCCACTTT
d_gene: .
j_gene: TRBJ1-6
abundance: .
v_gene: TRBV7-3

CDR3aa: CASALETPGQDYEQYF
CDR3nt: TGTGCCAGCGCGTTGGAGACACCCGGGCAAGACTACGAGCAGTACTTC
d_gene: .
j_gene: TRBJ2-7
abundance: .
v_gene: TRBV2